This entry features one T cell receptor (beta chain) sequence. The antigen it binds to is not known. Per-base quality was not reported, and no clone a single base away is much larger than it. This record belongs to a study of blood T cell repertoires in COVID-19 (dated by TCRdb to about 2020). About the full investigation: The collaborator samples originated in the United States, Italy and Spain and spanned the acute and convalescent phases of COVID-19. The material from the prospective study consisted of cDNA or gDNA derived from T cells, B-cell-depleted T cells, or PBMCs. The dataset comprised deeply sampled blood TCRbeta repertoires from subjects exposed to, actively infected with, or recovered from COVID-19. The repertoires were made available in a free public database intended to serve as a resource for research on the immune response to SARS-CoV-2. Samples were obtained from the ongoing ImmuneRACE study (first 160 participants) and from over 1,000 subjects provided by 6 global collaborators. Nearly every sample came with metadata listing a de-identified subject ID, COVID-19 status, age in years and sex. HLA class I and class II types, where available, came from metadata supplied by the sample provider rather than from assay-based typing. Points the paper makes about the study in general: The amount of clinical and demographic metadata varied by source and participant and was provided uncurated.

The CDR3 sequence holds 17 residues, the cysteine and phenylalanine included. Only CDR3 DNA remains: 51 bases, in frame from the first base. The germline V gene gives CDR1 as SGHRS and CDR2 as YFSETQ. The V end loses 1 base and the J end loses 4 bases, and a stretch of 17 bases separates them. Collaborating institutions collected whole blood in K2EDTA tubes following their own protocols. For TCRbeta analysis, collaborators shipped samples in one of three forms: frozen whole blood, isolated PBMCs, or DNA extracted from either of those sample types. The immunoSEQ Assay, a bias-controlled multiplex PCR, was used to amplify TCRbeta CDR3 regions from genomic DNA. On the study's bioinformatics: Within the assay, amplification of reference gene primers was used to estimate how many nucleated cells each sample contained. To quantify the absolute abundance of each unique TCRbeta CDR3 rearrangement, sequence reads were collapsed and filtered. For each sample, productive Simpson clonality was calculated as the square root of Simpson's diversity index across productive rearrangements. TCRdb took over this immuneACCESS table, retaining in-frame rearrangements with V and J assigned. Such tables are incomplete; in checked studies, under half of the missing clones stem from an unresolved V gene, and the remainder is unexplained. From that table come the V and J calls and clone size; the DNA was used to work out D and trimming. The sample table contains 200,000 to 300,000 clones; only one count was recorded for 80% to 85% of them. The top ten hold around 27% of the sample.

Material for sequencing was peripheral blood. This clonotype was sampled from a man aged 40-50 years with acute or convalescent COVID-19. The rearrangement combines TRBV5-1 with TRBJ2-2, and the D gene may be TRBD2, 5 bases matching. The base sequence is TGCGCCAGCAGCTTGTCAGTCGGGGATGTCAGCACCGGGGAGCTGTTTTTT. This gives the protein CASSLSVGDVSTGELFF.